This TCR beta chain was observed in a study of cytomegalovirus exposure and HLA in healthy donors. Study outcomes and limitations: In vitro confirmation showed three CMV-associated chains to be CMV antigen specific.

The CDR3 contains 19 residues. V gave up 3 bases and J gave up 3 bases, with 27 bases separating them. Germline loops: CDR1 SGHDT, CDR2 YYEEEE. Worth noting for this clone: Its antigen remains unidentified.

The PCR had 60 Vbeta and 13 Jbeta primers. Here immunoSEQ multiplex PCR was the method, and the copy in TCRdb shows in-frame clones only, minus some. The sample includes more than 150,000 clones, roughly 80% of them seen just once. The source of this sequence is a boy aged 10-17 years in good health and CMV-seronegative. This sequence joins TRBV5-6 and TRBJ1-1; the D gene is possibly TRBD1 (6 bases). Sequenced: PBMCs. CDR3: CASSSLGSPRRGGHTEAFF. The DNA for the CDR3 is TGTGCCAGCAGCTCCCTGGGTAGTCCCCGAAGGGGGGGCCACACTGAAGCTTTCTTT.